Listed below are T cell receptor beta chains from one sample, sequenced in a study of shared clonotypes between healthy human individuals. Sequenced by immunoSEQ multiplex PCR; TCRdb stores in-frame clones only, minus some. The sample carries 2.5 million or so clones, around nine tenths recorded once. The sequencing sample was made of naive CD4+ T cells sorted from blood. The receptors here all came from a man aged 18 to 30 in good health. The CDR3 runs from the conserved cysteine through the conserved F or W. A D gene is named only where the DNA matches it firmly. Not every row has a clone size; where given, it reads once, few, many or a size class.

TRBV10-3	TRBJ2-6	TRBD1	-	CAISGQGSGANVLTF	TGTGCCATCAGTGGACAGGGTTCCGGGGCCAACGTCCTGACTTTC
TRBV10-1	TRBJ2-1	TRBD2	-	CASSSLAGDSYNEQFF	TGCGCCAGCAGCTCCCTAGCGGGCGACTCCTACAATGAGCAGTTCTTC
TRBV5-4	TRBJ1-1	-	-	CASSPPRIWGDKMNTEAFF	TGTGCCAGCAGCCCGCCCCGGATTTGGGGGGATAAGATGAACACTGAAGCTTTCTTT
TRBV4-3	TRBJ1-5	TRBD1	-	CASSQESSLTGGNQPQHF	TGCGCCAGCAGCCAAGAAAGTAGTCTGACAGGGGGGAATCAGCCCCAGCATTTT
TRBV5-1	TRBJ2-3	-	-	CASSAYSTDTQYF	TGCGCCAGCAGCGCCTATAGCACAGATACGCAGTATTTT
TRBV7-9	TRBJ1-6	TRBD1	-	CASKGQGNSPLHF	TGTGCCAGCAAGGGACAGGGCAATTCACCCCTCCACTTT
TRBV18	TRBJ1-4	-	-	CASSPGATTEKLFF	TGTGCCAGCTCCCCGGGGGCGACAACTGAAAAACTGTTTTTT
TRBV7-9	TRBJ1-6	-	-	CASSYTGNSPLHF	TGTGCCAGCAGTTACACAGGGAATTCACCCCTCCACTTT
TRBV5-6	TRBJ2-5	TRBD2	-	CASSLGTSRETQYF	TGTGCCAGCAGCTTGGGGACTAGCAGAGAGACCCAGTACTTC
TRBV11-2	TRBJ2-5	-	-	CASSLAGVKGTQYF	TGTGCCAGCAGCTTAGCGGGGGTCAAAGGGACCCAGTACTTC
TRBV30	TRBJ2-5	-	-	CAWRRGVAQETQYF	TGTGCCTGGAGAAGAGGCGTTGCCCAAGAGACCCAGTACTTC
TRBV2	TRBJ2-1	TRBD2	-	CASVNSGSYNEQFF	TGTGCCAGTGTCAACAGCGGGAGCTACAATGAGCAGTTCTTC
TRBV6-5	TRBJ2-5	-	-	CASSRRQQETQYF	TGTGCCAGCAGTCGTAGACAGCAAGAGACCCAGTACTTC
TRBV10-3	TRBJ2-5	TRBD2	-	CASWGGIEGEETQYF	TGTGCCTCCTGGGGAGGGATTGAGGGAGAGGAGACCCAGTACTTC
TRBV5-4	TRBJ2-5	-	few	CASSRRAGETQYF	TGTGCCAGCAGTAGGAGGGCCGGAGAGACCCAGTACTTC
TRBV30	TRBJ2-3	TRBD2	-	CAWSFSGGADTQYF	TGTGCCTGGAGTTTTAGCGGGGGGGCAGATACGCAGTATTTT
TRBV1	TRBJ2-7	-	-	CTSSPTQCKSSYEQYF	TGCACCAGCAGCCCAACCCAATGCAAGAGCTCCTACGAGCAGTACTTC
TRBV28	TRBJ2-7	-	once	CASGMGPYEQYF	TGTGCCAGCGGGATGGGCCCCTACGAGCAGTACTTC
TRBV2	TRBJ1-1	TRBD1	few	CASSYGQGDTEAFF	TGTGCCAGCAGTTACGGACAGGGTGACACTGAAGCTTTCTTT
TRBV28	TRBJ1-6	-	-	CASSFGGGNSPLHF	TGTGCCAGCAGTTTTGGCGGGGGGAATTCACCCCTCCACTTT
TRBV5-5	TRBJ1-5	-	-	CASSLVGWGAQHF	TGTGCCAGCAGCTTGGTAGGGTGGGGGGCCCAGCATTTT
TRBV6-1	TRBJ2-6	-	-	CASSPVRGANVLTF	TGTGCCAGCTCTCCGGTAAGGGGGGCCAACGTCCTGACTTTC
TRBV25-1	TRBJ2-1	-	once	CASSPPGPPYEQFF	TGTGCCAGCAGTCCTCCGGGACCTCCCTATGAGCAGTTCTTC
TRBV11-2	TRBJ1-2	TRBD1	-	CASSSRQGGGYTF	TGTGCCAGCAGCTCAAGACAGGGAGGCGGCTACACCTTC
TRBV6-6	TRBJ1-2	-	-	CASSAGLTNYGYTF	TGTGCCAGCAGTGCGGGATTGACTAACTATGGCTACACCTTC
TRBV6-6	TRBJ2-1	-	-	CATHLSGWNYNEQFF	TGTGCCACCCATCTATCGGGATGGAATTACAATGAGCAGTTCTTC
TRBV7-9	TRBJ2-7	-	-	CASSFLSSYEQYF	TGTGCCAGCAGCTTCTTGAGTTCCTACGAGCAGTACTTC
TRBV2	TRBJ1-6	-	-	CASSPESSYNSPLHF	TGTGCCAGCAGCCCCGAAAGCTCCTATAATTCACCCCTCCACTTT
TRBV21-1	TRBJ2-7	-	-	CASSKKPTREQYF	TGTGCCAGCAGCAAAAAACCGACTCGGGAGCAGTACTTC
TRBV10-3	TRBJ2-7	-	-	CAISPGIPVYEQYF	TGTGCCATCAGCCCCGGCATCCCCGTGTACGAGCAGTACTTC
TRBV19	TRBJ2-5	TRBD1	-	CASSIDGTGGAETQYF	TGTGCCAGTAGTATTGACGGGACAGGGGGCGCGGAGACCCAGTACTTC
TRBV7-2	TRBJ2-6	TRBD1	-	CASSLWTGSGANVLTF	TGTGCCAGCAGCTTGTGGACAGGCTCTGGGGCCAACGTCCTGACTTTC
TRBV18	TRBJ1-1	-	-	CASSPLDSMNTEAFF	TGTGCCAGCTCACCACTGGACAGCATGAACACTGAAGCTTTCTTT
TRBV7-8	TRBJ1-6	TRBD1	-	CASSLTGTGLRWKHSPLHF	TGTGCCAGCAGCTTAACCGGGACAGGGTTGCGCTGGAAACATTCACCCCTCCACTTT
TRBV5-4	TRBJ1-3	TRBD1	-	CASSQGQGSGNTIYF	TGTGCCAGCAGCCAGGGACAGGGCTCTGGAAACACCATATATTTT
TRBV28	TRBJ1-5	-	-	CASQWGVGGQPQHF	TGTGCCAGCCAGTGGGGGGTGGGCGGTCAGCCCCAGCATTTT
TRBV5-8	TRBJ1-1	-	-	CASSSLQGMPEAFF	TGTGCCAGCAGCTCTCTTCAGGGTATGCCTGAAGCTTTCTTT
TRBV5-6	TRBJ2-7	TRBD2	-	CASSPLGAGGPDEQYF	TGTGCCAGCAGCCCCCTGGGAGCGGGGGGGCCTGACGAGCAGTACTTC
TRBV28	TRBJ2-1	TRBD1	-	CASSSGTVFSSYNEQFF	TGTGCCAGCAGCTCCGGGACAGTCTTTAGCTCCTACAATGAGCAGTTCTTC
TRBV10-2	TRBJ1-1	TRBD1	-	CASSDRGRLNTEAFF	TGCGCCAGCAGTGACAGGGGGAGACTGAACACTGAAGCTTTCTTT
TRBV30	TRBJ1-1	-	once	CAWRAGTNTEAFF	TGTGCCTGGAGGGCCGGGACGAACACTGAAGCTTTCTTT
TRBV19	TRBJ1-2	-	-	CASSRGTSGGYTF	TGTGCCAGTAGTAGAGGGACGTCAGGAGGCTACACCTTC
TRBV27	TRBJ2-5	-	-	CASSPRTIEGQYF	TGTGCCAGCAGTCCTCGGACCATAGAGGGCCAGTACTTC
TRBV19	TRBJ1-1	-	-	CASSLGVGNTEAFF	TGTGCCAGTAGCCTGGGGGTGGGGAACACTGAAGCTTTCTTT
TRBV5-1	TRBJ1-1	-	-	CASSLGGASNTEAFF	TGCGCCAGCAGCTTGGGAGGGGCCTCGAACACTGAAGCTTTCTTT
TRBV5-1	TRBJ2-5	-	-	CASSLDFLETQYF	TGCGCCAGCAGCTTGGACTTTCTGGAGACCCAGTACTTC
TRBV5-1	TRBJ2-1	TRBD1	-	CASSVGTGANNEQFF	TGCGCCAGCAGCGTAGGGACAGGGGCTAACAATGAGCAGTTCTTC
TRBV7-2	TRBJ2-2	-	-	CASSQDRHTGELFF	TGTGCCAGCAGCCAGGATAGACACACCGGGGAGCTGTTTTTT
TRBV6-4	TRBJ1-5	-	-	CASSVPRNRAIQPQHF	TGTGCCAGCAGTGTCCCTAGGAACAGGGCGATTCAGCCCCAGCATTTT
TRBV28	TRBJ2-7	-	-	CASSGGGSVPEQYF	TGTGCCAGCAGCGGAGGGGGGTCGGTTCCCGAGCAGTACTTC
TRBV7-2	TRBJ1-4	-	-	CASSLGTGLINEKLFF	TGTGCCAGCAGCTTAGGAACAGGGCTTATTAATGAAAAACTGTTTTTT
TRBV28	TRBJ2-7	-	-	CASSPQGVSEQYF	TGTGCCAGCAGTCCCCAGGGAGTGAGCGAGCAGTACTTC
TRBV29-1	TRBJ1-1	-	-	CSVEDLVNTEAFF	TGCAGCGTTGAAGACCTTGTGAACACTGAAGCTTTCTTT